Listed below are T cell receptor beta chains from one sample, sequenced in a study of blood T cells in healthy people across ages. TCRdb redid the calling of the 5' RACE reads with MiXCR, one entry per CDR3 protein. This sample has 380,000 or so distinct CDR3 sequences, with 52% found just once. The specimen was blood. These receptor sequences come from a man aged 60 to 75 in good health. Each CDR3 is given with its conserved first and last residue. A D gene is named only where the DNA matches it firmly. Where a row states a size, it is once, few, many or the class of an expanded clone; other rows omit it.

clone_size j_call d_call v_call cdr3_nt cdr3_aa
once TRBJ2-3 - TRBV29-1 TGCAGCGTTGATGATGCCCCCGGTGATACGCAGTATTTT CSVDDAPGDTQYF
- TRBJ2-5 TRBD1 TRBV7-2 TGTGCCAGCAGCTCACAGGGGGCCATTGAGGCCCAGTACTTC CASSSQGAIEAQYF
few TRBJ2-5 - TRBV5-1 TGCGCCAGCAGCTTGCTAGCGGAGAGGGGGGAGACCCAGTACTTC CASSLLAERGETQYF
few TRBJ2-1 - TRBV13 TGTGCCAGCAGCTCCCCGAGCTCCTACAATGAGCAGTTCTTC CASSSPSSYNEQFF
- TRBJ2-7 - TRBV7-8 TGTGCCAGCAGTCCATCCCGGGACAACTACGAGCAGTACTTC CASSPSRDNYEQYF
few TRBJ2-3 - TRBV20-1 TGCAGTGCTAGAGATAGAAATACGCAGTATTTT CSARDRNTQYF
once TRBJ2-2 - TRBV10-2 TGCGCCAGCAGAGAGCCGGGGTACACCGGGGAGCTGTTTTTT CASREPGYTGELFF
many TRBJ1-2 - TRBV7-2 TGTGCCAGCAGCGGTCGGGGTAGATATGGCTACACCTTC CASSGRGRYGYTF
- TRBJ2-7 - TRBV11-2 TGTGCCAGCAGTCGCGATTTTACGAGGCAGTACTTC CASSRDFTRQYF
- TRBJ2-7 - TRBV7-2 TGTGCCAGCAGCTTAGTTAAGGGCGACGAGCAGTACTTC CASSLVKGDEQYF
- TRBJ1-6 - TRBV20-1 TGCAGTGCTAGAAAGGGCGGGGTAGGGTCACCCCCCCACTTT CSARKGGVGSPPHF
- TRBJ2-3 - TRBV5-1 TGCGCCAGCAGCTTGTACAGCACAGATACGCGGTATTTT CASSLYSTDTRYF
- TRBJ1-2 - TRBV7-9 TGTGCCAGCAGCTTGGCGGACAGAAACTATGGCTACACCTTC CASSLADRNYGYTF
few TRBJ2-7 - TRBV12-3/TRBV12-4 TGTGCCAGCAGTCGGACTCACGAGCAGTACTTC CASSRTHEQYF
- TRBJ2-1 - TRBV6-5 TGTGCCAGCAGTCCCCTTGAGGGGTCATACAATGAGCAGTTCTTC CASSPLEGSYNEQFF
once TRBJ1-6 TRBD1 TRBV29-1 TGCAGCGTTTGGGGACAGGGGGCCCCAAATTCACCCCTCCACTTT CSVWGQGAPNSPLHF
- TRBJ1-2 - TRBV6-1 TGTGCCAGCAGAGAAGCGACAGTTGCCGGGCTGTATGGCTACACCTTC CASREATVAGLYGYTF
- TRBJ2-1 - TRBV3-1 TGTGCCAGCAGCCAAGGGTCCCGTCCGTTCTTC CASSQGSRPFF
few TRBJ2-1 TRBD2 TRBV2 TGTGCCAGCGATACCTCCGGGGGGTGTGAGCAGTTCTTC CASDTSGGCEQFF
many TRBJ2-1 TRBD2 TRBV12-3/TRBV12-4 TGTGCCAGCAGTATGGCTAGCGGGGTGTGGGAGCAGTTCTTC CASSMASGVWEQFF
few TRBJ1-5 - TRBV28 TGTGCCAGCAGTGGTAAAGCAAGCAATCAGCCCCAGCATTTT CASSGKASNQPQHF
- TRBJ1-2 - TRBV18 TGTGCCAGCTCACCAAGGGTAGGCGGCGAATATGGCTACACCTTC CASSPRVGGEYGYTF
many TRBJ2-5 TRBD1 TRBV7-9 TGTGCCAGCAGCTCTACTCCGGGACAGGGAGGGCGAGAGACCCAGTACTTC CASSSTPGQGGRETQYF
once TRBJ1-1 - TRBV6-5 TGTGCCAGCAGTTACGATCCTGTCACTGAAGCTTTCTTT CASSYDPVTEAFF
- TRBJ1-2 TRBD1 TRBV29-1 TGCAGCGTTGAAGGGACAGGGTACGGAGACTATGGCTACACCTTC CSVEGTGYGDYGYTF
- TRBJ2-7 TRBD1 TRBV7-9 TGTGCCAGCAGCACCACCGGGACAGGGATTTCCGAGCAGTACTTC CASSTTGTGISEQYF
- TRBJ2-7 - TRBV20-1 TGCAGTGCTTCTTGGGGGGCCCCCTCCTACGAGCAGTACTTC CSASWGAPSYEQYF
- TRBJ1-4 - TRBV4-1 TGCGCCAGCAGCCAGAGCCCCGGGACCTCAAAGGGGAAACTGTTTTTT CASSQSPGTSKGKLFF
- TRBJ2-5 - TRBV20-1 TGCAGTGTCGCGGGACACACGAGGGAGACCCAGTACTTC CSVAGHTRETQYF
- TRBJ1-1 - TRBV18 TGTGCCAGCGCAAAAGGGCAGAACACTGAAGCTTTCTTT CASAKGQNTEAFF
- TRBJ2-1 - TRBV28 TGTGCCAGCAGTTTACCGGCGGGGTACAATGAGCAGTTCTTC CASSLPAGYNEQFF
many TRBJ2-7 TRBD1 TRBV12-3/TRBV12-4 TGTGCCAGCACCTTGACAGGGGGCGAGCAGTACTTC CASTLTGGEQYF
- TRBJ2-4 - TRBV20-1 TGCAGTGCTAGACGCCCTGGGCAGGGAAACACTCAGTACTTC CSARRPGQGNTQYF
few TRBJ2-5 - TRBV20-1 TGCAGTGCTAGAGTGGGCAACAATGAGCAGTACTTC CSARVGNNEQYF
- TRBJ1-5 - TRBV6-5 TGTGCCAGCAGTTACTCATCCAGTACACAGCCCCAGCATTTT CASSYSSSTQPQHF
- TRBJ2-1 TRBD2 TRBV4-3 TGCGCCAGCAGCCAAGATAGGGTCGCTAGCGGGAGCAATGAGCAGTTCTTC CASSQDRVASGSNEQFF
few TRBJ2-7 - TRBV7-3 TGTGCCAGCAGCTTAATAGGCGGGCCGCGCAACGAGCAGTACTTC CASSLIGGPRNEQYF
- TRBJ2-7 - TRBV6-1 TGTGCCAGCAGTGATGTGTTGTTGGGGGGCGAGCAGTACTTC CASSDVLLGGEQYF
few TRBJ2-1 TRBD2 TRBV4-3 TGCGCCAGCAGCATCCAGCGGGAGGTTGCCAATGAGCAGTTCTTC CASSIQREVANEQFF
- TRBJ2-1 TRBD1 TRBV6-5 TGTGCCAGCAGCAAACAGGGGGAAGGTGAGCAGTTCTTC CASSKQGEGEQFF
- TRBJ2-5 TRBD2 TRBV20-1 TGCAGTGCTAGACCCGGGACTAGCCAAGAGACCCAGTACTTC CSARPGTSQETQYF
- TRBJ2-7 TRBD2 TRBV5-5 TGTGCCAGCAGGGTATTAGCGGGGCCGTTCTACGAGCAGTACTTC CASRVLAGPFYEQYF
- TRBJ2-7 - TRBV12-3/TRBV12-4 TGTGCCAGCAGGGAGGGTCTAGCGACAACCTACGAGCAGTACTTC CASREGLATTYEQYF
- TRBJ2-3 TRBD2 TRBV6-4 TGTGCCAGCAGTGACTCGATTTTGGGACTAGGGTTCCCAGATACGCAGTATTTT CASSDSILGLGFPDTQYF
- TRBJ2-6 - TRBV7-6 TGTGCCAGCAGCTTAGCGGAGAGGAACCGGATTCGGTCTGGGGCCAACGTCCTGACTTTC CASSLAERNRIRSGANVLTF
- TRBJ2-5 - TRBV24-1 TGTGCCACCAGTGATTTAGGGGGGGCTAAAGAGACCCAGTACTTC CATSDLGGAKETQYF
- TRBJ1-4 TRBD1 TRBV10-3 TGTGCCATCAGTGATCCGACCGGGACAGGGTCAGAAAAACTGTTTTTT CAISDPTGTGSEKLFF
- TRBJ2-1 TRBD2 TRBV4-1 TGCGCCAGCAGCCGGACTAGCGGGAGGTCGGATAATGAGCAGTTCTTC CASSRTSGRSDNEQFF
few TRBJ2-1 - TRBV20-1 TGCAGTGCTAGAGATAGGAGAGAAGAACGGCGCAATGAGCAGTTCTTC CSARDRREERRNEQFF
few TRBJ2-1 TRBD2 TRBV6-5 TGTGCCAGCAGTCCCCTAGCGGGGCGACACAATGAGCAGTTCTTC CASSPLAGRHNEQFF
- TRBJ2-1 - TRBV20-1 TGCAGTGCTAGAGAGGGGGCCGACTACAATGAGCAGTTCTTC CSAREGADYNEQFF
- TRBJ2-7 TRBD2 TRBV27 TGTGCCAGCAGTTTATTAAGCGGGAGGGCCTCGTACAATGAGCAGTACTTC CASSLLSGRASYNEQYF
- TRBJ2-3 - TRBV6-5 TGTGCCAGCAGTTACTCGGGGGCGGATGAAGATACGCAGTATTTT CASSYSGADEDTQYF
few TRBJ2-5 - TRBV29-1 TGCAGCGTTGAAGGGAACAGGCGGGAGACCCAGTACTTC CSVEGNRRETQYF